A selection of T cell receptor beta chains follows, all from one sample in a study of early T cells in non-severe SARS-CoV-2 infection. TCRdb ran MiXCR on the 5' RACE reads and lists one entry per CDR3 protein. The repertoire consists of fewer than 65,000 distinct CDR3 sequences, with more than 5.5% occurring once and the leading ten covering around 3.5%. This specimen consisted of whole blood, obtained at baseline. All receptors derive from an adult who was a healthcare worker with PCR-confirmed SARS-CoV-2 infection or an uninfected control (not recorded which). The CDR3 runs from the conserved cysteine through the conserved F or W. A D gene is named only where the DNA matches it firmly. Where a row states a size, it is once, few, many or the class of an expanded clone; other rows omit it.

J: TRBJ1-3
size: many
V: TRBV18
D: .
CDR3: CASSPTDGSSGNTIYF
DNA: TGTGCCAGCTCACCGACGGACGGATCCTCTGGAAACACCATATATTTT

J: TRBJ1-2
size: few
V: TRBV5-6
D: .
CDR3: CASSLAIPLGYTF
DNA: TGTGCCAGCAGCTTGGCCATCCCTCTTGGCTACACCTTC

J: TRBJ1-1
size: few
V: TRBV5-1
D: TRBD1
CDR3: CASSLRQGHTEAFF
DNA: TGCGCCAGCAGCTTAAGACAGGGTCACACTGAAGCTTTCTTT

J: TRBJ2-1
size: many
V: TRBV3-1
D: .
CDR3: CASSLGTSYNEQFF
DNA: TGTGCCAGCAGTCTAGGGACCTCCTACAATGAGCAGTTCTTC

J: TRBJ1-1
size: few
V: TRBV6-5
D: .
CDR3: CASSYSRVLNTEAFF
DNA: TGTGCCAGCAGTTACTCTAGGGTGTTAAACACTGAAGCTTTCTTT

J: TRBJ1-1
size: many
V: TRBV27
D: .
CDR3: CASSLGGSTEAFF
DNA: TGTGCCAGCAGTTTGGGGGGCAGTACTGAAGCTTTCTTT

J: TRBJ2-2
size: many
V: TRBV19
D: .
CDR3: CASAQGANTGELFF
DNA: TGTGCCAGTGCTCAGGGCGCGAACACCGGGGAGCTGTTTTTT

J: TRBJ1-2
size: many
V: TRBV10-3
D: .
CDR3: CAISESTGLNNYGYTF
DNA: TGTGCCATCAGTGAGTCTACAGGGCTAAATAACTATGGCTACACCTTC

J: TRBJ1-2
size: .
V: TRBV28
D: .
CDR3: CASSLNGGYGYTF
DNA: TGTGCCAGCAGTTTAAATGGGGGCTATGGCTACACCTTC

J: TRBJ2-5
size: many
V: TRBV15
D: .
CDR3: CATSRDHQETQYF
DNA: TGTGCCACCAGCAGAGATCATCAAGAGACCCAGTACTTC

J: TRBJ1-1
size: .
V: TRBV5-1
D: .
CDR3: CASSLAVWTDNTEAFF
DNA: TGCGCCAGCAGCTTGGCCGTTTGGACAGATAACACTGAAGCTTTCTTT

J: TRBJ2-1
size: .
V: TRBV18
D: .
CDR3: CASSPLYAGQSYNEQFF
DNA: TGTGCCAGCTCACCACTTTATGCGGGACAATCCTACAATGAGCAGTTCTTC

J: TRBJ2-1
size: many
V: TRBV7-2
D: TRBD2
CDR3: CASSWPGLAGTNEQFF
DNA: TGTGCCAGCAGCTGGCCCGGACTAGCGGGAACCAATGAGCAGTTCTTC

J: TRBJ1-1
size: .
V: TRBV5-1
D: .
CDR3: CASSLVGGAYTEAFF
DNA: TGCGCCAGCAGCTTAGTGGGGGGCGCGTACACTGAAGCTTTCTTT

J: TRBJ1-2
size: medium-sized
V: TRBV12-3/TRBV12-4
D: .
CDR3: CASSLSGNYGYTF
DNA: TGCGCCAGCAGCCTTTCAGGAAACTATGGCTACACCTTC

J: TRBJ2-3
size: many
V: TRBV5-1
D: .
CDR3: CASSLSGHDADTQYF
DNA: TGCGCCAGCAGCTTGTCGGGACACGATGCGGATACGCAGTATTTT

J: TRBJ1-2
size: .
V: TRBV28
D: .
CDR3: CASSSSRGRNYGYTF
DNA: TGTGCCAGCAGTTCCTCCCGGGGACGGAACTATGGCTACACCTTC

J: TRBJ1-1
size: few
V: TRBV6-2/TRBV6-3
D: .
CDR3: CASSQGMFNTEAFF
DNA: TGTGCCAGCAGTCAGGGAATGTTCAACACTGAAGCTTTCTTT

J: TRBJ1-1
size: few
V: TRBV5-1
D: .
CDR3: CASSLTPGNTEAFF
DNA: TGCGCCAGCAGCTTAACCCCGGGGAACACTGAAGCTTTCTTT

J: TRBJ2-6
size: .
V: TRBV10-3
D: .
CDR3: CAITRKAGANVLTF
DNA: TGTGCCATCACCCGCAAAGCGGGGGCCAACGTCCTGACTTTC

J: TRBJ2-3
size: many
V: TRBV2
D: TRBD2
CDR3: CASSRREGRSDTQYF
DNA: TGTGCCAGCAGTCGGCGGGAGGGCCGAAGCGATACGCAGTATTTT

J: TRBJ1-4
size: many
V: TRBV12-3/TRBV12-4
D: .
CDR3: CASTFTGPLEKLFF
DNA: TGTGCCAGCACCTTCACAGGGCCTTTGGAAAAACTGTTTTTT

J: TRBJ2-1
size: .
V: TRBV7-9
D: .
CDR3: CASSFDYNEQFF
DNA: TGTGCCAGCAGCTTTGATTACAATGAGCAGTTCTTC

J: TRBJ2-3
size: many
V: TRBV29-1
D: .
CDR3: CSYSGYTDTQYF
DNA: TGCAGTTATAGCGGATACACAGATACGCAGTATTTT

J: TRBJ1-2
size: few
V: TRBV6-1
D: .
CDR3: CASSDPSHLGEIYGYTF
DNA: TGTGCCAGCAGTGATCCGAGTCACCTCGGAGAAATCTATGGCTACACCTTC

J: TRBJ2-3
size: once
V: TRBV29-1
D: TRBD1
CDR3: CSVEGQATDTQYF
DNA: TGCAGCGTGGAGGGACAGGCCACAGATACGCAGTATTTT

J: TRBJ1-5
size: many
V: TRBV24-1
D: .
CDR3: CATSAGDGSNQPQHF
DNA: TGTGCCACCAGTGCCGGGGACGGTAGCAATCAGCCCCAGCATTTT

J: TRBJ2-7
size: few
V: TRBV28
D: TRBD2
CDR3: CATGLAGTQQYF
DNA: TGTGCTACGGGACTAGCCGGAACCCAGCAGTACTTC

J: TRBJ1-5
size: .
V: TRBV7-6
D: .
CDR3: CASSLVGREPQHF
DNA: TGTGCCAGCAGCTTAGTGGGAAGGGAGCCCCAGCATTTT